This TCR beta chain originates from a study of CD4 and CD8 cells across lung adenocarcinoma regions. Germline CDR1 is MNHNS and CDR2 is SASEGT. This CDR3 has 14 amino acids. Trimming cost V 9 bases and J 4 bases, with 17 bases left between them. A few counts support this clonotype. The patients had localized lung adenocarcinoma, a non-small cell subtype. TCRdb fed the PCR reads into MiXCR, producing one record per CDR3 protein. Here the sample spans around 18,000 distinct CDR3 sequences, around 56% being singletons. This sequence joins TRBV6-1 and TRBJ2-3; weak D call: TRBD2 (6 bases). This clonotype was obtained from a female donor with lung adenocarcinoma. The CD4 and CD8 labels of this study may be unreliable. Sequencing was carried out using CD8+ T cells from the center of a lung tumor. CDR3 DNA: TGTGCCAGTCGGATGGCCGGAGGGTCAGATACGCAGTATTTT. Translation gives CASRMAGGSDTQYF.